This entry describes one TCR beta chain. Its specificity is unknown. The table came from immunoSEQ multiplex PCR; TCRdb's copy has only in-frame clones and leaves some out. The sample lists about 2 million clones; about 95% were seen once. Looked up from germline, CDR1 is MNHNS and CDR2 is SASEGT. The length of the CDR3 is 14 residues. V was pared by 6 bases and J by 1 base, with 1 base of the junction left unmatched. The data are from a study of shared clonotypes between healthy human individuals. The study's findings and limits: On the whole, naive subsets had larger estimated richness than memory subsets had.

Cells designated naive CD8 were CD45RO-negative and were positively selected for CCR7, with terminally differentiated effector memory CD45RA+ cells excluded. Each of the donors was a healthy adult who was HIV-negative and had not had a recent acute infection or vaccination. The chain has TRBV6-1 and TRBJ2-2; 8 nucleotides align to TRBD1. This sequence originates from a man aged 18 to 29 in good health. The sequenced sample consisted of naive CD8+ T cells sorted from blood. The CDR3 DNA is TGTGCCAGCAGAGGACAGGGGAACACCGGGGAGCTGTTTTTT. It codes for CASRGQGNTGELFF.